The next 27 T cell receptor beta chains were all read from a single sample in a study of OX40 agonist ivuxolimab in advanced cancers. Sequencing was performed with immunoSEQ multiplex PCR; in TCRdb, only in-frame clones are kept and a portion is missing. The sample lists around 38,000 clones; approximately 82% were seen once. The material was CD4+ or CD8+ T cells sorted from blood, obtained in a trial of the OX40 agonist ivuxolimab. The receptor source for this set is an adult with an advanced solid tumor such as melanoma, head and neck, liver or kidney cancer.

V is TRBV9 and J is TRBJ1-5; no firm D call. With 4 bases removed from V and 11 bases from J, the gap between germline ends came to 19 bases. Germline V gene data show CDR1 as SGDLS and CDR2 as YYNGEE. The length of the CDR3 is 14 residues. CDR3 bases: TGTGCCAGCAGCTCCGGACGGGAAGGGCAGGCCCAGCATTTT. Amino acid sequence: CASSSGREGQAQHF. Full variable domain (rest looked up from reference TRBV9 and TRBJ1-5): DSGVTQTPKHLITATGQRVTLRCSPRSGDLSVYWYQQSLDQGLQFLIQYYNGEERAKGNILERFSAQQFPDLHSELNLSSLELGDSALYFCASSSGREGQAQHFGDGTRLSIL.

This clone was seen only a few times. V gene TRBV6-7 combines with J gene TRBJ2-5; unclear D gene. The DNA matches TRBJ2-7 better at its end, which makes the J call doubtful. TRBV6-7 carries the ORF label, with uncertain function. The CDR3 sequence is 13 residues long. This CDR3 is CASSYNLTYEQYF. Written as DNA, the CDR3 is TGTGCCAGCAGTTACAACTTGACCTACGAGCAGTACTTC.

V and J are TRBV4-3 and TRBJ2-1; 9 positions agree with TRBD1. Germline V gene data show CDR1 as LGHNA and CDR2 as YSLEER. The V and J ends lost 2 bases and 8 bases, in that order; junction bases with no gene match: 1. This CDR3 has 13 amino acids. The CDR3 is CASSQRQGDEQFF. The CDR3 DNA is TGCGCCAGCAGCCAACGACAGGGGGATGAGCAGTTCTTC.

The V gene is TRBV18, the J gene TRBJ2-7; maybe TRBD1 (7 bases). V was clipped by 5 bases and J by 3 bases, with 14 bases between them. Germline CDR1 is KGHSH and CDR2 is LQKENI. The CDR3 covers 14 residues. The CDR3 loop is CASSAGQLHYEQYF. The CDR3 coding sequence is TGTGCCAGCTCAGCGGGACAGCTACACTACGAGCAGTACTTC.

A few counts support this clone. The chain joins TRBV10-1 to TRBJ1-1; D ambiguous. V dropped 3 bases and J dropped 6 bases, with 14 bases sitting between them. This CDR3 contains 14 residues. Germline lookup yields CDR1 WNHNN and CDR2 SYGVQD (reference sequence). The DNA of the CDR3 is TGCGCCAGCAGTGACCGGACTGGGAGGGCTGAAGCTTTCTTT. Translating gives CASSDRTGRAEAFF.

V gene TRBV5-4 combines with J gene TRBJ2-3, with D perhaps TRBD2 (6 bases). CDR3 size: 15 residues. V was pared by 5 bases and J by 0 bases, with 13 bases between. Germline V CDR1 and CDR2: SGHNT, YYREEE (reference sequence). The CDR3 here is CASRSGGVSTDTQYF. The CDR3 DNA is TGTGCCAGCAGAAGCGGCGGGGTAAGCACAGATACGCAGTATTTT. Complete variable domain (other parts from reference TRBV5-4 and TRBJ2-3): ETGVTQSPTHLIKTRGQQVTLRCSSQSGHNTVSWYQQALGQGPQFIFQYYREEENGRGNFPPRFSGLQFPNYSSELNVNALELDDSALYLCASRSGGVSTDTQYFGPGTRLTVL.

This chain links TRBV5-1 with TRBJ1-2; D unresolved. The V end lost 0 bases, the J end lost 3 bases, and 9 bases lay between the germline ends. Per the germline V gene, CDR1 is SGHRS and CDR2 is YFSETQ. The CDR3 consists of 14 residues. DNA of the CDR3: TGCGCCAGCAGCTTGGCTTTCGCAGACTATGGCTACACCTTC. Translated, it gives CASSLAFADYGYTF.

The CDR3 loop is CASSDSPLSYEQYF. As DNA, the CDR3 is TGTGCCAGCAGTGATAGTCCACTCTCCTACGAGCAGTACTTC. The V gene is TRBV2, the J gene TRBJ2-7; no firm D call. Germline values: CDR1 SNHLY, CDR2 FYNNEI. V dropped 3 bases and J dropped 0 bases, with 9 bases sitting between them. This CDR3 has 14 residues.

DNA of the CDR3: TGTGCCAGCAGCTTGGGGCCGGGACAGACAACTAATGAAAAACTGTTTTTT. It codes for CASSLGPGQTTNEKLFF. The rearrangement joins TRBV5-6 to TRBJ1-4, with 7 bases that match TRBD1. V was clipped by 0 bases and J by 0 bases; unmatched bases: 5. The CDR3 is 17 amino acids. Germline CDR1 reads SGHDT; CDR2 reads YYEEEE.

This chain uses TRBV6-1 with TRBJ2-1, with TRBD2 matching 7 bases. The V and J ends lost 6 bases and 1 base, in that order; junction bases with no gene match: 3. CDR1 and CDR2 from the germline V gene are MNHNS and SASEGT. CDR3 length: 14 residues. CDR3 DNA sequence: TGTGCCAGCAGGGGAGCGGGATCCTACAATGAGCAGTTCTTC. Its translation is CASRGAGSYNEQFF.

The chain has TRBV11-2 and TRBJ2-1, with 7 bases matching TRBD1. Germline values: CDR1 SGHAT, CDR2 FQNNGV. After removal of 5 bases from V and 9 bases from J, the junction contained 10 bases not matched to a gene. The CDR3 has 14 residues. The CDR3 reads CASSPDRARGEQFF. The CDR3 DNA reads TGTGCCAGCAGCCCCGACAGGGCTCGGGGTGAGCAGTTCTTC.

The chain is built from TRBV5-1 and TRBJ2-3; 8 bases are a match to TRBD1. Per the germline V gene, CDR1 is SGHRS and CDR2 is YFSETQ. Trimming took 3 bases from V and 1 from J; bases not matched to a gene: 1. The CDR3 is 14 residues long. The CDR3: CASSSTGGTDTQYF. CDR3 sequence (DNA): TGCGCCAGCAGCTCGACAGGGGGCACAGATACGCAGTATTTT.

CDR3 DNA sequence: TGTGCCAGCAGCCCGATGGGACTAGCGGGAGAGACCCAGTACTTC. Translation gives CASSPMGLAGETQYF. This chain links TRBV6-1 with TRBJ2-5, with 12 bases lining up with TRBD2. CDR3 length: 15 amino acids. Per the germline V gene, CDR1 is MNHNS and CDR2 is SASEGT. Trimming cost V 6 bases and J 4 bases; bases outside gene matches: 6.

This sequence joins TRBV27 and TRBJ1-1, with D tentatively TRBD1 (5 bases). The germline V and J ends were trimmed by 4 bases and 3 bases, with 12 bases remaining between them. CDR3 length: 14 amino acids. Germline V gives CDR1 MNHEY, CDR2 SMNVEV (reference sequence). The CDR3 nucleotides read TGTGCCAGCAGTTGGGGGATGCCTGACACTGAAGCTTTCTTT. Its translation is CASSWGMPDTEAFF.

The chain employs TRBV4-3 and TRBJ2-5; D perhaps matches TRBD2 (5 bases). The J call may be mistaken, given a closer DNA end match to TRBJ2-7. From germline, CDR1 is LGHNA and CDR2 YSLEER. The CDR3 loop spans 15 amino acids. CDR3 loop: CASSPGRGEKYEQYF. The CDR3, as DNA: TGCGCCAGCAGCCCTGGACGGGGAGAGAAGTACGAGCAGTACTTC.

The chain links TRBV5-1 to TRBJ2-1; TRBD2 is a possible D gene (5 bases). Trimming cost V 5 bases and J 5 bases, with 17 bases left between them. The V gene's germline CDR1 is SGHRS and CDR2 YFSETQ. The CDR3 is 15 residues long. This CDR3 is CASRVDGRANNEQFF. The CDR3 region has the DNA TGCGCCAGCAGGGTCGATGGGCGGGCGAACAATGAGCAGTTCTTC.

This sequence joins TRBV27 and TRBJ1-1; no reliable D call. Germline values: CDR1 MNHEY, CDR2 SMNVEV (reference sequence). V shed 5 bases and J shed 7 bases, with 14 bases lying between them. The CDR3 contains 13 residues. CDR3 sequence reads: CASSDYYSDEAFF. The CDR3 region has the DNA TGTGCCAGCAGTGACTATTATAGTGATGAAGCTTTCTTT.

The V call is TRBV7-9, the J call TRBJ2-1; TRBD1 might be the D (5 bases). This CDR3 comprises 17 residues. The germline V and J ends were trimmed by 1 base and 0 bases, with 13 bases remaining between them. The V gene's germline CDR1 is SEHNR and CDR2 FQNEAQ (reference sequence). DNA of the CDR3: TGTGCCAGCAGCTTAGGGTTGGGGCGTAGCTCCTACAATGAGCAGTTCTTC. It encodes CASSLGLGRSSYNEQFF.

V and J are TRBV5-6 and TRBJ1-5, with 11 positions matching TRBD1. The CDR3 spans 15 residues. V lost 2 bases, J lost 6 bases, and 4 bases stayed unmatched. CDR1 is SGHDT, CDR2 YYEEEE, per germline. The CDR3 is CASSFGQGAVQPQHF. Here the CDR3 DNA reads TGTGCCAGCAGCTTCGGACAGGGGGCCGTTCAGCCCCAGCATTTT.

The CDR3 bases are TGTGCCAGCAGCTTGGGAGGGGAGCAGTACTTC. Its translation: CASSLGGEQYF. The rearrangement links TRBV5-6 to TRBJ2-5; D tentatively fits TRBD1 or TRBD2 (5 bases each). V was trimmed by 0 bases and J by 11 bases, leaving 8 bases between them. The CDR3 spans 11 residues. Germline-derived CDR1 and CDR2 are SGHDT and YYEEEE. Supplemented by reference TRBV5-6 and TRBJ2-5, the full variable domain reads DAGVTQSPTHLIKTRGQQVTLRCSPKSGHDTVSWYQQALGQGPQFIFQYYEEEERQRGNFPDRFSGHQFPNYSSELNVNALLLGDSALYLCASSLGGEQYFGPGTRLLVL.

This chain joins TRBV7-2 and TRBJ2-7, with 14 bases aligning to TRBD2. Germline CDR1 SGHTA, CDR2 FQGNSA. J gave up 4 bases and V 4 bases, and 6 bases lay outside the gene matches. The CDR3 runs 16 residues. Here the CDR3 reads CASSWGLAGVSYEQYF. The CDR3 nucleotides read TGTGCCAGCAGCTGGGGACTAGCGGGAGTAAGTTACGAGCAGTACTTC.

V is TRBV10-2 and J is TRBJ1-2, with 8 bases identical to TRBD1. CDR3 size: 18 residues. Trimming removed 7 bases from V and 6 bases from J; junction bases left unmatched: 22. CDR1 and CDR2 from the germline V gene are WSHSY and SAAADI. The CDR3 DNA reads as TGCGCCAGCACCGACGGCCTCGACCACAGGGGGAGGTTCAATGGCTACACCTTC. Translated, it gives CASTDGLDHRGRFNGYTF.

This chain joins TRBV7-9 and TRBJ2-5, with 8 bases matching TRBD1. This CDR3 contains 12 residues. With V trimmed by 2 bases and J by 14 bases, 7 bases remained unmatched. CDR1 and CDR2 (germline): SEHNR, FQNEAQ (reference sequence). DNA of the CDR3: TGTGCCAGCAGCTTATTCGAGGGGACAGGATACTTC. Translating gives CASSLFEGTGYF. Using reference TRBV7-9 and TRBJ2-5 for the parts outside the CDR3, the full variable domain is DTGVSQNPRHKITKRGQNVTFRCDPISEHNRLYWYRQTLGQGPEFLTYFQNEAQLEKSRLLSDRFSAERPKGSFSTLEIQRTEQGDSAMYLCASSLFEGTGYFGPGTRLLVL.

This clone was found a few times. The chain has TRBV7-9 and TRBJ2-3; TRBD1 aligns across 7 bases. Germline trimming cut 5 bases from V and 7 bases from J; bases unmatched to any gene: 15. Germline V gives CDR1 SEHNR, CDR2 FQNEAQ (reference sequence). This CDR3 spans 16 amino acids. The CDR3 coding sequence is TGTGCCAGCAGCCGCCACAGGGGACGATCAGGAAATACGCAGTATTTT. Translated: CASSRHRGRSGNTQYF.

V gene TRBV18 combines with J gene TRBJ1-1; tentative D call: TRBD1 (5 bases). V was shortened by 5 bases and J by 1 base, with 11 bases between the two germline ends. Germline V lookup: CDR1 KGHSH, CDR2 LQKENI. This CDR3 comprises 14 residues. This CDR3 reads CASSVDGTNTEAFF. The CDR3 DNA follows: TGTGCCAGCTCAGTGGACGGGACGAACACTGAAGCTTTCTTT.

This clone was seen a single time. The identical CDR3 is also encoded by other nucleotide sequences in the sample. This rearrangement joins TRBV5-1 to TRBJ2-7, with 8 bases that match TRBD2. The J segment lost 0 bases and the V segment lost 3 bases, leaving 5 bases of the junction unmatched. CDR1 SGHRS and CDR2 YFSETQ come from the germline V gene. The length of the CDR3 is 15 residues. The CDR3 is CASSSLAGSSYEQYF. CDR3 nucleotides: TGCGCCAGCAGCTCCTTAGCGGGGAGCTCCTACGAGCAGTACTTC. The full variable domain, in which reference TRBV5-1 and TRBJ2-7 provide the parts outside the CDR3, is KAGVTQTPRYLIKTRGQQVTLSCSPISGHRSVSWYQQTPGQGLQFLFEYFSETQRNKGNFPGRFSGRQFSNSRSEMNVSTLELGDSALYLCASSSLAGSSYEQYFGPGTRLTVT.

This clone is a singleton in its sample. V usage is TRBV12-2 and J usage is TRBJ2-3. TRBV12-2 is assigned pseudogene status. The CDR3 has 16 amino acids. The CDR3 DNA follows: TGTGCAAGTCGCTTAGCGCAAGTGCGACCCACAGATACGCAGTATTTT. It translates to CASRLAQVRPTDTQYF.